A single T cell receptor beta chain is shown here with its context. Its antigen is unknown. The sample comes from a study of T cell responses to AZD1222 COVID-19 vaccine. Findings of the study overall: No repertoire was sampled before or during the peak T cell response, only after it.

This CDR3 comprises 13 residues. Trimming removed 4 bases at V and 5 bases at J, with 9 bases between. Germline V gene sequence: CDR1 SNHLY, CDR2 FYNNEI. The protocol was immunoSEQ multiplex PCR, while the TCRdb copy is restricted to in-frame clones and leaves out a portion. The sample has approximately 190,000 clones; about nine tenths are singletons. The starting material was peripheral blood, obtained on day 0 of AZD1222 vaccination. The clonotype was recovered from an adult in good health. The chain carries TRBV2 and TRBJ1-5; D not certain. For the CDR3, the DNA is TGTGCCAGCAGTGGTCGGGGAGATCAGCCCCAGCATTTT. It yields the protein CASSGRGDQPQHF. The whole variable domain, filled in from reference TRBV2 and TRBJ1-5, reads EPEVTQTPSHQVTQMGQEVILRCVPISNHLYFYWYRQILGQKVEFLVSFYNNEISEKSEIFDDQFSVERPDGSNFTLKIRSTKLEDSAMYFCASSGRGDQPQHFGDGTRLSIL.